This T cell receptor (beta chain) derives from a study of cytomegalovirus exposure and HLA in healthy donors. The study, taken as a whole, reports: Across donors, most TCRs were seen rarely, yet some public ones were widespread.

This clone occurred once. Its target is not known. Vbeta (60) and Jbeta (13) primers were used in the PCR. Produced via immunoSEQ multiplex PCR; TCRdb's table is partial and in-frame only. This table holds 130,000 or so clones, around 75% found once. CDR3 length equals 14 residues. The germline CDR1 and CDR2 sequences are SGDLS and YYNGEE. The ends were cut back, 0 bases at V and 7 bases at J, with 11 bases in the middle. The receptor's source is a man between 25 and 39 years old in good health and CMV-seronegative. The chain is built from TRBV9 and TRBJ2-1, with a possible D match to TRBD1 (6 bases). What was sequenced was PBMCs. The CDR3 is CASSVEFRGNEQFF. The CDR3 nucleotides are TGTGCCAGCAGCGTAGAGTTCAGGGGTAATGAGCAGTTCTTC.